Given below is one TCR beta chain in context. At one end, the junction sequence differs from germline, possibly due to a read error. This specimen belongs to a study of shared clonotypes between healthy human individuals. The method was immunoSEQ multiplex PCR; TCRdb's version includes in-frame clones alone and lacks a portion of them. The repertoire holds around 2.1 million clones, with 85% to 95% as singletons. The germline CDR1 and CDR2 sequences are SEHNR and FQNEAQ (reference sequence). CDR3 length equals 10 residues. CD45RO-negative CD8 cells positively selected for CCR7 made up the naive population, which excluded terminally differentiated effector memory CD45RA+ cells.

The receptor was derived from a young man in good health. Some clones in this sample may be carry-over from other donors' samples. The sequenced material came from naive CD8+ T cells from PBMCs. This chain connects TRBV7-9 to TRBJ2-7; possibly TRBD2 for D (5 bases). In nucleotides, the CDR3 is TGTGCCAGCAGCCTAGCCGAGCAGTACTTC. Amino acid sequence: CASSLAEQYF.